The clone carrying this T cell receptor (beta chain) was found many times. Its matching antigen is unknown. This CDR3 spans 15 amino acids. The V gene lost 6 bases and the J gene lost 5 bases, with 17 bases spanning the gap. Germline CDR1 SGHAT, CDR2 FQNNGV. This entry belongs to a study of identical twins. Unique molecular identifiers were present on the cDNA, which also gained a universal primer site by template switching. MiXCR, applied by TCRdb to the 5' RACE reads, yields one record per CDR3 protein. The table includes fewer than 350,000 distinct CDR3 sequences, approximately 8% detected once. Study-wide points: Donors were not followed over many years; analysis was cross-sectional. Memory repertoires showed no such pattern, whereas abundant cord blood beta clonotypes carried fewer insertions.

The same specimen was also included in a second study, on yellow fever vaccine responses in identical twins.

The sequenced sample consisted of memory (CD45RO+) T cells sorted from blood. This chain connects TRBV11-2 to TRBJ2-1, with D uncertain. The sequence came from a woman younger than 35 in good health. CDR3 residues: CASSVMGRANNEQFF. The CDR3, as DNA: TGTGCCAGCAGTGTTATGGGAAGAGCTAACAATGAGCAGTTCTTC.